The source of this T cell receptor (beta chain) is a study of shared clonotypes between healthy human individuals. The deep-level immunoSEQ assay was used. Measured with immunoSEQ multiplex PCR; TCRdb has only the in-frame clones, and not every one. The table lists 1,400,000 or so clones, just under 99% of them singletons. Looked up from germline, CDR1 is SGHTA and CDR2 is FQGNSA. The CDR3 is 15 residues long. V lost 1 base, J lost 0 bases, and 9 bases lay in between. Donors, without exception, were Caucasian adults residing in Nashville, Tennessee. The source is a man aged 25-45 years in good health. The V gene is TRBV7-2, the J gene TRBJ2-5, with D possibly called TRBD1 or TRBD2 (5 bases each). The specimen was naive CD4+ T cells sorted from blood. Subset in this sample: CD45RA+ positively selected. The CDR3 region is CASSLVSGHQETQYF. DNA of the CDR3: TGTGCCAGCAGCTTAGTATCGGGGCACCAAGAGACCCAGTACTTC. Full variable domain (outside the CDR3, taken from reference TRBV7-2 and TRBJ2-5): GAGVSQSPSNKVTEKGKDVELRCDPISGHTALYWYRQSLGQGLEFLIYFQGNSAPDKSGLPSDRFSAERTGGSVSTLTIQRTQQEDSAVYLCASSLVSGHQETQYFGPGTRLLVL.